Listed below are T cell receptor beta chains from one sample, sequenced in a study of blood T cell repertoires in COVID-19. TCRdb's copy holds only in-frame clones and misses some; the assay was immunoSEQ multiplex PCR. The sample holds some 670,000 clones; about 90% are singletons and the top ten take about 0.26%. Sequenced: peripheral blood. The source of these receptors is a woman aged 18-29 years with acute or convalescent COVID-19. CDR3s include the opening cysteine and the closing phenylalanine or tryptophan. The order of the fields is V gene, D gene, J gene, clone size, CDR3 DNA, CDR3 protein. The D gene is left open where the match is weak. Size values are once, few and many counts, or a class for expanded clones, and some rows have none.

>TRBV4-2|.|TRBJ2-5|.
TGTGCCAGCAGCCAAGATAGGCGGGACCAACAAGAGACCCAGTACTTC
CASSQDRRDQQETQYF
>TRBV24-1|.|TRBJ1-4|.
TGTGCCACCAGTGATTCCGCGGGAATTAATGAAAAACTGTTTTTT
CATSDSAGINEKLFF
>TRBV24-1|.|TRBJ2-2|.
TGTGCCACCAGTGATTTGCATCCAGCGAACACCGGGGAGCTGTTTTTT
CATSDLHPANTGELFF
>TRBV6-4|TRBD1|TRBJ2-1|.
TGTGCCAGCAGTGACAGGGGGCACAATGAGCAGTTCTTC
CASSDRGHNEQFF
>TRBV19|TRBD1|TRBJ2-7|.
TGTGCCAGTACCTCCCCCGGGACAGGGGGAATCCACGAGCAGTACTTC
CASTSPGTGGIHEQYF
>TRBV9|TRBD1|TRBJ1-2|few
TGTGCCAGCAGCCATAGACAGGGCCCCGGTGGGTCCTATGGCTACACCTTC
CASSHRQGPGGSYGYTF
>TRBV7-8|TRBD1|TRBJ1-2|.
TGTGCCAGCAGCCTCCGTTTGGCGCAGGGGGCTCACGGCTACACCTTC
CASSLRLAQGAHGYTF
>TRBV4-1|TRBD2|TRBJ2-3|.
TGCGCCAGCAGCCAAGATGCCCTAGCGGTGGAGTATTTT
CASSQDALAVEYF
>TRBV24-1|.|TRBJ2-7|.
TGTGCCACCAGTGACGCCGACAGCCACGAGCAGTACTTC
CATSDADSHEQYF
>TRBV6-1|.|TRBJ2-3|.
TGTGCCAGCAGTGAAGCGCGGGGCCGAGATACGCAGTATTTT
CASSEARGRDTQYF
>TRBV2|.|TRBJ2-7|.
TGCGCCAGTGAACCGGGGGCCTACGAGCAGTACTTC
CASEPGAYEQYF
>TRBV25-1|.|TRBJ1-6|.
TGTGCCAGCAGTGATTTAGGGGAAATATATAATTCACCCCTCCACTTT
CASSDLGEIYNSPLHF
>TRBV12-5|.|TRBJ2-7|.
TGTGCTAGTGGCCCGGCGGGTCCCACCTACGAGCAGTACTTC
CASGPAGPTYEQYF
>TRBV6-2/TRBV6-3|TRBD1|TRBJ2-6|.
TGTGCCAGCAGTTACTGGGACAGGCCATTCTCTGGGGCCAACGTCCTGACTTTC
CASSYWDRPFSGANVLTF
>TRBV4-1|.|TRBJ1-2|once
TGCGCCAGCAGCCAAGGATTAGATATAACTAACTATGGCTACACCTTC
CASSQGLDITNYGYTF
>TRBV12-3/TRBV12-4|.|TRBJ1-2|.
TGTGCCAGCAGTTCGGGCTATGGCTACACCTTC
CASSSGYGYTF
>TRBV19|TRBD1|TRBJ2-7|.
TGTGCCAGTGCCGGGACAGGGGACTACGAGCAGTACTTC
CASAGTGDYEQYF
>TRBV13|.|TRBJ2-7|.
TGTGCCAGCAGCTTAGGTTCAAGGGGCGACGAGCAGTACTTC
CASSLGSRGDEQYF
>TRBV6-5|TRBD1|TRBJ1-2|.
TGTGCCAGTTGGGTTTGGACAGGGGACTATGGCTACACCTTC
CASWVWTGDYGYTF
>TRBV13|.|TRBJ2-7|.
TGTGCCACCCACACGATGGGTCACCCTGGGCCGGAGCAGTACTTC
CATHTMGHPGPEQYF
>TRBV19|.|TRBJ1-5|.
TGTGCCAGTAGTATTAGTTTCAGGAACAGCAATCAGCCCCAGCATTTT
CASSISFRNSNQPQHF
>TRBV5-1|TRBD1|TRBJ2-1|.
TGCGCCAGCAGCCCCGGGACAGGGTACAATGAGCAGTTCTTC
CASSPGTGYNEQFF
>TRBV14|.|TRBJ2-7|.
TGTGCCAGCACGAAAAGGGGCTTTTCCTACGAGCAGTACTTC
CASTKRGFSYEQYF
>TRBV6-6|.|TRBJ1-2|.
TGTGCCAGCAGTCCTTCCCCGCGGGGTGTCCTCCTTTATGGCTACACCTTC
CASSPSPRGVLLYGYTF
>TRBV10-3|.|TRBJ1-6|once
TGTGCCATCAGTGAGTCGAGAGGCGCACCCCTCCACTTT
CAISESRGAPLHF
>TRBV11-3|.|TRBJ1-1|once
TGTGCCAGCAGCTCGCTAGAGTCCACTGAAGCTTTCTTT
CASSSLESTEAFF
>TRBV10-3|TRBD1|TRBJ1-2|.
TGTGCCATCAGTGAGGTAAAACGGACAGGGGATGGTGTCTATGGCTACACCTTC
CAISEVKRTGDGVYGYTF
>TRBV6-5|TRBD1|TRBJ1-1|.
TGTGCCACCGGACAGGGAGATACTGAAGCTTTCTTT
CATGQGDTEAFF
>TRBV18|TRBD1|TRBJ1-2|.
TGTGCCAGCTCACCAAGACAGGGGGAAAGCTATGGCTACACCTTC
CASSPRQGESYGYTF
>TRBV3-1/TRBV3-2|TRBD1|TRBJ2-5|.
TGTGCCAGCAGCCAAGAGGGCCCTACTTCGACAGGGGTGACGGAGACCCAGTACTTC
CASSQEGPTSTGVTETQYF
>TRBV19|TRBD1|TRBJ2-1|.
TGTGCCAGTAGTATCTGGGACAGAACTTCCGAGCAGTTCTTC
CASSIWDRTSEQFF
>TRBV27|.|TRBJ1-5|.
TGTGCCAGCAGTTTCCTGACGGGGAATAGCAATCAGCCCCAGCATTTT
CASSFLTGNSNQPQHF
>TRBV2|.|TRBJ2-3|.
TGTGCCAGCAGTGAACAGCGGACCACAACAGATACGCAGTATTTT
CASSEQRTTTDTQYF
>TRBV18|.|TRBJ1-1|.
TGTGCCAGCTCACTCAAAACAGGGTCGGACACTGAAGCTTTCTTT
CASSLKTGSDTEAFF
>TRBV24-1|TRBD1|TRBJ2-2|.
TGTGCCACCAGTGATTCCCAACAGGGGGCGAAGGACGGGGAGCTGTTTTTT
CATSDSQQGAKDGELFF
>TRBV21-1|.|TRBJ2-3|.
TGTGCCAGCAGCAAAATCCGATTCGACAGGGCTGAGTCAGATACGCAGTATTTT
CASSKIRFDRAESDTQYF
>TRBV7-8|TRBD1|TRBJ2-3|many
TGTGCCAGCACAGACCAGGGGGCCCCCACAGATACGCAGTATTTT
CASTDQGAPTDTQYF
>TRBV5-1|TRBD1|TRBJ2-6|.
TGCGCCAGCAGCTTTGGCCATGGGACAGGGGTCTCTGGGGCCAACGTCCTGACTTTC
CASSFGHGTGVSGANVLTF
>TRBV28|.|TRBJ1-2|.
TGTGCCACCATGGTGACTCGCCTCTATGGCTACACCTTC
CATMVTRLYGYTF
>TRBV7-9|.|TRBJ2-3|.
TGTGCCAGCAGCTCCACGCAGACAGGAGATACGCAGTATTTT
CASSSTQTGDTQYF